The clone carrying this T cell receptor beta chain was recorded at least ten times. Its antigen remains unidentified. V gave up 7 bases and J gave up 0 bases, with 13 bases separating them. The CDR3 is 13 residues long. Germline values: CDR1 GTSNPN, CDR2 SVGIG (reference sequence). Using RNA transcripts as the source, TCR beta CDR3 regions were amplified. The TCR CDR3 was amplified in a first-round RT-PCR using the HTBI primer set. TCRdb passed the multiplex PCR reads through MiXCR, listing each CDR3 protein once. The data show some 720,000 distinct CDR3 sequences, 15% to 20% seen once. This sample is part of a study of T cells in Graves' hyperthyroidism and ophthalmopathy. Study findings and constraints: The blood repertoire included most of the expanded thyroid clonotypes above 0.001. Stable hyperthyroidism and ophthalmopathy were separated using 13 V-J signatures.

Diagnosis relied on clinical symptoms, serum thyroxine and TRAb, thyroid ultrasound and orbital computed tomography. The PBMCs had their origin in roughly 9.8 ml of fresh peripheral blood. V usage is TRBV30 and J usage is TRBJ2-7; no clear D gene. The specimen sequenced was blood. The TCR comes from a man between 18 and 29 years old with Graves' hyperthyroidism. CDR3 DNA sequence: TGTGCCTTCGACTTATTTAGCTCCTACGAGCAGTACTTC. Translated, it gives CAFDLFSSYEQYF.